These T cell receptor beta chains were read from a single sample in a study of blood T cell repertoires in COVID-19. Sequencing used immunoSEQ multiplex PCR; TCRdb keeps in-frame clones, though not all of them. The sample has approximately 490,000 clones, 87% seen once. Material: PBMCs or T cells enriched from blood (not recorded which). The receptor set was obtained from a woman aged 18-29 years who had recovered from COVID-19. CDR3s include the opening cysteine and the closing phenylalanine or tryptophan. The D gene is left open where the match is weak. Part of the rows lack a size; the others show once, few, many or a class for expanded clones.

J | size | V | D | length | CDR3 | DNA
TRBJ2-7 | - | TRBV5-1 | TRBD2 | 13 | CASSGEGGYEQYF | TGCGCCAGCAGCGGGGAGGGCGGCTACGAGCAGTACTTC
TRBJ2-5 | - | TRBV6-2/TRBV6-3 | TRBD2 | 14 | CASSSVAGGETQYF | TGTGCCAGCAGTTCGGTAGCGGGGGGAGAGACCCAGTACTTC
TRBJ2-7 | - | TRBV7-2 | - | 12 | CASSPSSYEQYF | TGTGCCAGCAGTCCGAGCTCCTACGAGCAGTACTTC
TRBJ2-3 | - | TRBV10-3 | - | 10 | CAIGGDTQYF | TGTGCCATCGGCGGGGATACGCAGTATTTT
TRBJ2-7 | - | TRBV14 | TRBD1 | 15 | CASSLTGARTYEQYF | TGTGCCAGCAGCTTGACAGGGGCGAGGACCTACGAGCAGTACTTC
TRBJ2-5 | - | TRBV11-2 | TRBD2 | 14 | CASSLTSPQETQYF | TGTGCCAGCAGCTTGACTAGCCCCCAAGAGACCCAGTACTTC
TRBJ1-2 | - | TRBV2 | TRBD1 | 15 | CASSLRRDSNYGYTF | TGTGCCAGCAGTCTTAGACGGGACAGCAACTATGGCTACACCTTC
TRBJ1-2 | - | TRBV4-1 | - | 15 | CASSQDRGAGYGYTF | TGCGCCAGCAGCCAAGATCGAGGAGCTGGCTATGGCTACACCTTC
TRBJ2-7 | once | TRBV5-1 | - | 12 | CASLGHGYEQYF | TGCGCCAGCCTTGGGCACGGATACGAGCAGTACTTC
TRBJ1-2 | few | TRBV12-3/TRBV12-4 | - | 12 | CASSSDSYGYTF | TGTGCCAGCAGTTCGGACAGCTATGGCTACACCTTC
TRBJ2-2 | - | TRBV19 | TRBD1 | 17 | CASSISGGTGDTGELFF | TGTGCCAGTAGTATTTCAGGTGGGACAGGGGACACCGGGGAGCTGTTTTTT
TRBJ2-5 | - | TRBV28 | TRBD1 | 12 | CATGQGWETQYF | TGTGCCACGGGACAGGGGTGGGAGACCCAGTACTTC
TRBJ1-4 | - | TRBV21-1 | - | 15 | CASSKRFRVREKLFF | TGTGCCAGCAGCAAACGGTTCAGGGTGCGGGAAAAACTGTTTTTT
TRBJ2-1 | - | TRBV30 | - | 14 | CAWSGPGINNEQFF | TGTGCCTGGAGTGGACCCGGGATAAACAATGAGCAGTTCTTC
TRBJ1-1 | - | TRBV15 | TRBD1 | 12 | CATSTWGQEAFF | TGTGCCACCAGCACTTGGGGACAGGAAGCTTTCTTT
TRBJ1-2 | - | TRBV19 | TRBD1 | 13 | CASIGTGVYGYTF | TGTGCCAGTATAGGCACAGGGGTCTATGGCTACACCTTC
TRBJ1-1 | - | TRBV27 | - | 15 | CASSVTAGPNTEAFF | TGTGCCAGCAGTGTCACCGCAGGGCCGAACACTGAAGCTTTCTTT
TRBJ1-3 | - | TRBV11-2 | TRBD1 | 17 | CASSANPGQGSGNTIYF | TGTGCCAGCAGCGCTAACCCGGGACAGGGTTCTGGAAACACCATATATTTT
TRBJ2-2 | few | TRBV5-4 | - | 15 | CASSLGHEQGGELFF | TGTGCCAGCAGCTTGGGACATGAACAAGGCGGGGAGCTGTTTTTT
TRBJ2-4 | - | TRBV12-5 | TRBD1 | 14 | CASGPQGARNIQYF | TGTGCTAGTGGTCCACAGGGGGCTAGGAACATTCAGTACTTC
TRBJ2-6 | - | TRBV19 | - | 13 | CASSGSGANVLTF | TGTGCCAGTAGCGGCTCTGGGGCCAACGTCCTGACTTTC
TRBJ2-4 | - | TRBV13 | - | 14 | CASSSWTGQNIQYF | TGTGCCAGCAGCTCGTGGACTGGACAGAACATTCAGTACTTC
TRBJ1-3 | - | TRBV27 | - | 14 | CASSSLSRGNTIYF | TGTGCCAGCAGTTCCCTGAGCAGGGGAAACACCATATATTTT
TRBJ1-2 | - | TRBV29-1 | - | 12 | CSVDVFDYGYTF | TGCAGCGTTGATGTATTCGACTATGGCTACACCTTC
TRBJ1-2 | - | TRBV3-1/TRBV3-2 | TRBD1 | 13 | CASSQGQGSGYTF | TGTGCCAGCAGCCAAGGACAGGGGTCTGGCTACACCTTC
TRBJ2-7 | once | TRBV5-1 | - | 15 | CASSLEIRGVYEQYF | TGCGCCAGCAGCTTGGAGATCAGGGGGGTGTACGAGCAGTACTTC
TRBJ2-7 | few | TRBV2 | - | 14 | CASSGESNSYEQYF | TGTGCCAGCAGTGGAGAGTCGAACAGCTACGAGCAGTACTTC
TRBJ2-1 | - | TRBV5-1 | TRBD1 | 15 | CASSLVGDSYNEQFF | TGCGCCAGCAGCTTGGTCGGGGACAGCTACAATGAGCAGTTCTTC
TRBJ2-1 | - | TRBV9 | - | 14 | CASSGLAERHEQFF | TGTGCCAGCAGCGGATTAGCGGAACGCCATGAGCAGTTCTTC
TRBJ1-3 | - | TRBV5-1 | - | 16 | CASSLEGGTSGNTIYF | TGCGCCAGCAGCTTGGAGGGGGGGACCTCCGGAAACACCATATATTTT
TRBJ1-2 | - | TRBV4-1 | - | 16 | CASSTSTGALNYGYTF | -
TRBJ2-7 | - | TRBV7-8 | - | 14 | CASSLTQGVGEQYF | TGTGCCAGCAGCTTAACTCAGGGTGTGGGGGAGCAGTACTTC
TRBJ1-6 | many | TRBV4-1 | TRBD1 | 16 | CASSQDEGAVNSPLHF | TGCGCCAGCAGCCAAGATGAGGGGGCGGTTAATTCACCCCTCCACTTT
TRBJ1-2 | - | TRBV5-1 | - | 17 | CASSPTSLPRDTYGYTF | TGCGCCAGCAGCCCAACCTCCCTCCCTCGGGACACCTATGGCTACACCTTC
TRBJ2-4 | - | TRBV6-5 | - | 14 | CASNSNPQGNIQYF | TGTGCCAGCAATTCAAACCCCCAGGGAAACATTCAGTACTTC
TRBJ2-3 | - | TRBV15 | - | 17 | CATSEGTRYLVTDTQYF | TGTGCCACCAGCGAGGGGACACGCTACCTCGTCACAGATACGCAGTATTTT
TRBJ2-7 | - | TRBV5-1 | TRBD1 | 13 | CASTGDSSYEQYF | TGCGCCAGCACCGGGGACAGCTCCTACGAGCAGTACTTC
TRBJ1-2 | - | TRBV5-6 | - | 16 | CASSLGPTGTEDGYTF | TGTGCCAGCAGCTTGGGTCCTACGGGAACCGAAGATGGCTACACCTTC
TRBJ1-1 | - | TRBV6-5 | - | 12 | CASSSPAGRAFF | TGTGCCAGCAGTTCCCCGGCAGGCCGAGCTTTCTTT
TRBJ2-1 | - | TRBV27 | TRBD1 | 16 | CASRSRGLSSYNEQFF | TGTGCCAGCAGGTCCAGGGGGCTCAGCTCCTACAATGAGCAGTTCTTC
TRBJ2-7 | - | TRBV30 | - | 12 | CAWGGERIEQYF | TGTGCCTGGGGTGGGGAGCGGATCGAGCAGTACTTC
TRBJ1-2 | - | TRBV12-3/TRBV12-4 | - | 13 | CASSLTKRFGYTF | TGTGCCAGCAGTTTAACTAAAAGGTTTGGCTACACCTTC